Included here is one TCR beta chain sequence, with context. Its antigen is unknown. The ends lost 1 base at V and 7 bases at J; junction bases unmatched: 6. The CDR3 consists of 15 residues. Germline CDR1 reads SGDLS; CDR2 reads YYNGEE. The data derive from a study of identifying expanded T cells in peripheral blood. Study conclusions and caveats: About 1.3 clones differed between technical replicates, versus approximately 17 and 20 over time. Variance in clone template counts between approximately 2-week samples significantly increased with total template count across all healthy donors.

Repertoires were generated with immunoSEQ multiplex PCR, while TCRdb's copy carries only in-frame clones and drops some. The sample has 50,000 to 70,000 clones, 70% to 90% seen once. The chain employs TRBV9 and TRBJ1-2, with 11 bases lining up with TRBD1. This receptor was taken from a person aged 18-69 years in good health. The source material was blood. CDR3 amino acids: CASSVLGQGVSGYTF. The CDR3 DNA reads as TGTGCCAGCAGCGTACTGGGACAGGGGGTCTCTGGCTACACCTTC.